The 3 T cell receptor beta chains below were found in one sample sequenced in a study of T cells in Graves' hyperthyroidism and ophthalmopathy. Amplified TCR beta CDR3 regions came from RNA transcripts. With the HTBI primer set, the TCR CDR3 went through a first round of RT-PCR. Each CDR3 protein gets one entry after TCRdb re-called the multiplex PCR reads with MiXCR. The profile shows 350,000 or so distinct CDR3 sequences, about 15% of them singletons. Sequencing input: blood. The receptors stem from a woman aged 25-40 years with Graves' hyperthyroidism that later progressed to Graves' ophthalmopathy.

This clonotype was recorded at least ten times. The chain links TRBV9 to TRBJ2-7; TRBD2 matches at 7 bases. In germline, CDR1 is SGDLS, CDR2 YYNGEE. The CDR3 contains 14 residues. V dropped 3 bases and J dropped 0; count of bases not matched to a gene: 3. For the CDR3, the DNA is TGTGCCAGCAGCGCTAGCGGCCCCTCCTACGAGCAGTACTTC. Translating it yields CASSASGPSYEQYF. The full variable domain, rest sourced from reference TRBV9 and TRBJ2-7, is DSGVTQTPKHLITATGQRVTLRCSPRSGDLSVYWYQQSLDQGLQFLIQYYNGEERAKGNILERFSAQQFPDLHSELNLSSLELGDSALYFCASSASGPSYEQYFGPGTRLTVT.

Note on this clonotype: A much larger clone differs by one base, so this may be a read error. This chain connects TRBV10-3 to TRBJ2-7; maybe TRBD1 (5 bases). Trimming removed 3 bases from V and 2 bases from J, with 8 bases in between. The CDR3 loop spans 13 amino acids. The germline gives CDR1 ENHRY, CDR2 SYGVKD. The CDR3 DNA reads as TGTGCCATCAGTGATGACAGTCCCTACGAGCAGTACTTC. This translates into CAISDDSPYEQYF.

This clonotype was counted only a few times. The chain links TRBV7-9 to TRBJ2-4; no reliable D call. CDR1 SEHNR and CDR2 FQNEAQ come from the germline V gene (reference sequence). This CDR3 has 15 amino acids. Trimming took 5 bases from V and 2 from J, leaving 13 bases between them. CDR3 in DNA: TGTGCCAGCAGCCCAAGCCAAGGGACCAAAAACATTCAGTACTTC. As protein: CASSPSQGTKNIQYF.